This T cell receptor (beta chain) is from a study of human T cells and chemical hapten exposure (dated by TCRdb to 2020 to 2022). Turning to the overall study: Libraries were pooled for sequencing, and variation in per-sample TCR yields was attributed mainly to small differences in library volumes within the pool. Peripheral blood TCR repertoire changes were tracked in vivo in alopecia patients during primary and secondary sensitization to the hapten diphenylcyclopropenone (DPC). From each blood RNA sample, both TCR alpha and TCR beta chains were sequenced. What the work shows at the level of the full study, not this receptor alone: After repeated subsampling, the strength of the expansion versus patch-test correlation and the threshold at which it became significant changed. The number of TCRs above 1 in 1000 frequency did not change with DPC sensitization; there was no evidence of global repertoire structure alterations.

The germline ends are 6 bases apart after V is trimmed by 0 bases and J by 0 bases. CDR1 and CDR2 are read off the germline V gene as SGHTA and FQGNSA. The CDR3 sequence holds 15 residues, the cysteine and phenylalanine included. Only the CDR3 region is kept as DNA, spanning 45 bases read in frame from base 1. Unfractionated whole blood was collected in Tempus Blood RNA tubes, and total RNA was extracted from that blood. Five healthy volunteers served as TCR sequencing controls and were bled at day 0, 2 weeks and 6 weeks. Libraries were constructed by 5' RACE. Sequencing used an Illumina MiSeq. During library preparation, unique molecular identifiers were attached to individual cDNA molecules so that TCRs could be counted in a quantitative, reproducible way. The study's own analysis went as follows. A median of roughly 100,000 TCRs per sample was observed, with a range of about 20,000 to 750,000. V, J and CDR3 annotation of the TCR reads was performed with the Decombinator software suite. To make PS versus PT1 abundance plots, every sample was subsampled to the same number of TCRs (28,000). TCRs were defined as expanded if absent before sensitization and observed at least eight times at the 2-week time point. TCRdb cleaned the public reads at Q25 with fastp, built clones with MiXCR and kept in-frame beta chains. Each CDR3 protein gets just one entry, which takes the most common genes and DNA from the rows behind it. The V and J calls, along with clone size, are taken from TCRdb and not from the paper's own processing. The sample has around 82,000 distinct CDR3 sequences on record, under 10% of them singletons. The ten largest make up approximately 2.3% of the sample.

A remark on this clonotype: The antigen it binds to is not known. Within one base of it there is no much larger clone, and no base qualities were kept.

This sequence was found in a male donor in good health. The sequence joins TRBV7-2 to TRBJ2-4, with no confidently assigned D gene. The nucleotides are TGTGCCAGCAGCTTAGCGCCTTTAGCCAAAAACATTCAGTACTTC. The translation is CASSLAPLAKNIQYF.